This TCR beta chain was sequenced in a study of shared clonotypes between healthy human individuals (dated by TCRdb to 2020 to 2022). At the level of the whole study: Three men and a couple of women, aged 18 to 49 years, made up the cohort. Leukapheresis yielded between about 0.94 and 8.9 billion PBMCs per donor. For each donor, CD4 naive and CD4 memory were each given three plates, CD8 naive was given two plates, and CD8 memory was given one plate. Blood TCR repertoires of several healthy adults were deeply sequenced to estimate repertoire size and the extent of clonotype sharing between individuals. Different laboratories and diverse techniques were used to prepare libraries and sequence TCR repertoires, to increase sequencing depth and limit assay-specific biases. What the work shows at the level of the full study, not this receptor alone: Even with the large sequencing depth, rarefaction of the sorted-subset datasets indicated that sequencing was incomplete. Because the study included only a small number of donors, the genetic and exposure-history diversity represented was limited. Clonotypes shared by all four sorted-subset donors showed higher generation probabilities than non-shared clonotypes. Larger estimated clonotype richness was generally found for naive subsets than for memory subsets. Based on pairwise subsampling, the degree of clonotype sharing among donors was expected to be affected by sequencing depth. Approximately 5% of naive CD4, around 3.5% of naive CD8, around 2.3% of memory CD4, and roughly 0.4% of memory CD8 clonotypes were shared across several donors. Sampling was restricted to blood, and TCR repertoires in tissues likely differ from the TCR repertoires found in blood.

V ends up 5 bases short and J 5 bases short, with an unmatched junction base count of 14. The CDR3 sequence holds 17 residues, the cysteine and phenylalanine included. Only the CDR3 DNA stays, 51 bases, in frame from base 1. As encoded in the germline V gene, CDR1 is SGHTA while CDR2 is FQGTGA. Using the deep immunoSEQ assay, TCR CDR3 regions were amplified from genomic DNA by multiplex PCR. Genomic DNA extracted from each cell subset was distributed evenly over all wells of several immunoSEQ 96-well plates, and each plate served as one replicate. Each replicate PCR for sorted subsets received about 220 ng genomic DNA, equal to tens of thousands of T cell genomes. The purified libraries were quantified using a Qubit 3.0 fluorometer, sized with a Bioanalyzer 2100, and then quantified again using the KAPA Library Quantification kit. Each immunoSEQ 96-well plate was sequenced on its own single-read 150-cycle Illumina NextSeq 550 flow cell. The source study handled its data this way. Because the immunoSEQ output held only junctional sequences and lacked quality scores, the filtering could not match the filtering applied to full-length reads. To assign V/J genes and CDR3, sequences were annotated using PyIR, a Python wrapper for IgBLAST v1.9, with IMGT germline references. Reads were filtered out if the reads had weak V/J assignments (E-value above 1e-6), no CDR3, stop codons, out-of-frame junctions, or ambiguous translated residues. V3J clonotypes were defined as sequences sharing the same inferred V gene, J gene, and CDR3 amino acid sequence. To compute the percentage overlap between repertoires, the number of shared unique clonotypes was divided by the size of the smaller repertoire. Three approaches were used to assess repertoire richness: RTK rarefaction, the Chao1 estimator, and Recon v2.1 estimates of unobserved clonotypes. OLGA was used to compute generation probabilities for all TCRbeta clonotypes that the gDNA method yielded from four donors. TCRdb took over this immuneACCESS table, retaining in-frame rearrangements with V and J assigned. Such tables are incomplete; in checked studies, under half of the missing clones stem from an unresolved V gene, and the remainder is unexplained. That table supplies the V and J calls and clone size; D and trimming were determined from the DNA. For this sample there are 170,000 or so clones; 65% to 70% appear just once. The ten largest clones capture roughly a tenth of the sample.

Healthy HIV-negative adults with no recently reported acute infections or vaccinations were included as donors. Every donor was a Caucasian adult residing in Nashville, Tennessee, USA. CD4+ T cells were enriched through magnetic negative selection, after which naive cells were positively selected on CD45RA and the remaining negative fraction served as the memory subset. Blood was obtained by leukapheresis, after which PBMCs were separated by Ficoll-Histopaque density gradient centrifugation and cryopreserved in liquid nitrogen vapor phase. Analytical flow cytometry was used to check the purity and quantity of every magnetically sorted T cell population. Genomic DNA was isolated from each sorted fraction and quantified by UV absorbance on a Nanodrop 2000c. As regards this clone: Which antigen it targets is not known. Qualities for individual bases were not recorded, and no much larger clone is one base off.

Sequencing was done on a sample of memory CD4+ T cells sorted from blood. The sample's cell subset or site label, in plain terms: CD45RA-negative fraction. The sequence links TRBV7-3 to TRBJ2-5, with 10 central nucleotides matching TRBD2. The clonotype was recovered from a man younger than 45 in good health. DNA sequence: TGTGCCAGCAGCCCCAACCCGGCTAGCGGGGGTGGGGAGACCCAGTACTTC. Translated, this is CASSPNPASGGGETQYF.